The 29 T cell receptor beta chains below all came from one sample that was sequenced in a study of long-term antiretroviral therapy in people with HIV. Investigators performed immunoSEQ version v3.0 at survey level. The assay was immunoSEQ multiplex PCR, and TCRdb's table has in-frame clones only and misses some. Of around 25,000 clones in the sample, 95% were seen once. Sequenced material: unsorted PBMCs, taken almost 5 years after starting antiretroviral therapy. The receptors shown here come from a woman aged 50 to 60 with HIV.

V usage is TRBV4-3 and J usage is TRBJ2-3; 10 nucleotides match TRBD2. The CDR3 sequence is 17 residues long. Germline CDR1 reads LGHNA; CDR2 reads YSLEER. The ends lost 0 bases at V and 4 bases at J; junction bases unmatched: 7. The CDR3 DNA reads TGCGCCAGCAGCCAAGAGGGGATAGCGGGAGGTGCAGATACGCAGTATTTT. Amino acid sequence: CASSQEGIAGGADTQYF.

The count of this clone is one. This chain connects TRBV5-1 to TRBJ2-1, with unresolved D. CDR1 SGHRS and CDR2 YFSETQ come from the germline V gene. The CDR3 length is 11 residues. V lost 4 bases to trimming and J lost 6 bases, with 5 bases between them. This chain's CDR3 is CASSPANEQFF. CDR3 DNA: TGCGCCAGCAGCCCCGCCAATGAGCAGTTCTTC.

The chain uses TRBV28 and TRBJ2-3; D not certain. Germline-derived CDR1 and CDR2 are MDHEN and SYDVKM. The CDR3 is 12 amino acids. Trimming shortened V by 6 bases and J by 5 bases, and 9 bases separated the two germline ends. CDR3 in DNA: TGTGCCAGCAGCCAGGTGGTAGATACGCAGTATTTT. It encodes CASSQVVDTQYF.

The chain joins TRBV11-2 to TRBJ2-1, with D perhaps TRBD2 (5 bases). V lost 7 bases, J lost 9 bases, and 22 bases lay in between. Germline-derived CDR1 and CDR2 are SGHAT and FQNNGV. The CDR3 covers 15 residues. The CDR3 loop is CASTRRALGGSEQFF. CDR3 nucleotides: TGTGCCAGCACCCGACGGGCCCTCGGAGGAAGTGAGCAGTTCTTC.

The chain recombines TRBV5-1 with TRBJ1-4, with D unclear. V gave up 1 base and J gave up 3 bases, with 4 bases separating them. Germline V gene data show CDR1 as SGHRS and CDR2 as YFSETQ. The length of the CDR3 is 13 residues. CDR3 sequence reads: CASSLSSNEKLFF. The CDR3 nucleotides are TGCGCCAGCAGCTTGTCGTCTAATGAAAAACTGTTTTTT. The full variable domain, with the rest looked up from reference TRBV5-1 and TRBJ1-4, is KAGVTQTPRYLIKTRGQQVTLSCSPISGHRSVSWYQQTPGQGLQFLFEYFSETQRNKGNFPGRFSGRQFSNSRSEMNVSTLELGDSALYLCASSLSSNEKLFFGSGTQLSVL.

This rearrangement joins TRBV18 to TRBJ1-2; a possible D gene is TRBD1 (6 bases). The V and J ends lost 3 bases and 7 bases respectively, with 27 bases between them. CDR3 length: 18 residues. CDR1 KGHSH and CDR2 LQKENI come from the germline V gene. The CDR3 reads CASSPVLEFGGARSGYTF. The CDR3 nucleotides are TGTGCCAGCTCACCCGTCTTAGAATTCGGGGGCGCAAGGAGTGGCTACACCTTC.

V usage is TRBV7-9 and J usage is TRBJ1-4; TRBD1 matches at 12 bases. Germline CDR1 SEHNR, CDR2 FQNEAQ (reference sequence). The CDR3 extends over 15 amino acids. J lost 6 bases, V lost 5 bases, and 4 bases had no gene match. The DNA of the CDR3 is TGTGCCAGCAGCCGGGGACAGGGGGCGTATGAAAAACTGTTTTTT. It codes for CASSRGQGAYEKLFF. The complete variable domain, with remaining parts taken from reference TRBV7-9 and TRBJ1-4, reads DTGVSQNPRHKITKRGQNVTFRCDPISEHNRLYWYRQTLGQGPEFLTYFQNEAQLEKSRLLSDRFSAERPKGSFSTLEIQRTEQGDSAMYLCASSRGQGAYEKLFFGSGTQLSVL.

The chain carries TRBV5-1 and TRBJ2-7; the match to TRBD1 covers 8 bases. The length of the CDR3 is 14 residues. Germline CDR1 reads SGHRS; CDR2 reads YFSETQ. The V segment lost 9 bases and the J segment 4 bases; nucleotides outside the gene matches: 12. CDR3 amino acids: CATSTGQGPYEQYF. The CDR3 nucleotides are TGCGCCACCTCCACCGGACAGGGCCCTTACGAGCAGTACTTC.

CDR3 amino acids: CASSLSTEAFF. CDR3 nucleotide sequence: TGTGCCAGCAGTTTAAGTACTGAAGCTTTCTTT. The chain is built from TRBV28 and TRBJ1-1; D is undetermined. The CDR3 runs to 11 residues. V was pared by 2 bases and J by 5 bases, with 3 bases between. The germline V gene has CDR1 MDHEN and CDR2 SYDVKM.

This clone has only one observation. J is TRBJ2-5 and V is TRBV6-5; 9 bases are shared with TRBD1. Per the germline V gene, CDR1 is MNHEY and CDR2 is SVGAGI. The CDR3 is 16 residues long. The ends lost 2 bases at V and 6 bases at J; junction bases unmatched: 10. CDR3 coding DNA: TGTGCCAGCAGTTACGGTGGGACAGGGAGGGAAAAGACCCAGTACTTC. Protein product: CASSYGGTGREKTQYF.

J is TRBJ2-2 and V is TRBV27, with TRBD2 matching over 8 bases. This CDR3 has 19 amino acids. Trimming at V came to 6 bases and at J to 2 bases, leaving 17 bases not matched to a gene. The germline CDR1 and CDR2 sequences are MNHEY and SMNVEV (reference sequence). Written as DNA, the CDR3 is TGTGCCAGCAGATTCGCGCCTCCCACTAGCGGAGTAAACACCGGGGAGCTGTTTTTT. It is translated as CASRFAPPTSGVNTGELFF.

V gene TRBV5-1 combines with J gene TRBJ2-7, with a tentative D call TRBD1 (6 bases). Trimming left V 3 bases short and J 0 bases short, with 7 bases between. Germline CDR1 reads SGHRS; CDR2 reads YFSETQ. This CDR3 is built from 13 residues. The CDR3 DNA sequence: TGCGCCAGCAGCTGGGACAACTCCTACGAGCAGTACTTC. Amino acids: CASSWDNSYEQYF.

CDR3 amino acids: CASSRRDFFREQFF. In nucleotides, the CDR3 is TGTGCCAGCAGCCGCCGGGACTTCTTCCGGGAGCAGTTCTTC. The chain carries TRBV6-5 and TRBJ2-1; weak D call: TRBD2 (6 bases). The CDR3 consists of 14 residues. Germline V lookup: CDR1 MNHEY, CDR2 SVGAGI. Deletions cut 6 bases from V and 10 bases from J, with 19 bases between.

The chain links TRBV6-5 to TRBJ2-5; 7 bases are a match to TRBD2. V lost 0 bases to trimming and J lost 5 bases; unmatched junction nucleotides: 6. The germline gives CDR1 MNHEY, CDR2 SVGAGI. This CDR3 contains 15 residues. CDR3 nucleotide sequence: TGTGCCAGCAGTTACTCTGGCGGGAGTGGCGAGACCCAGTACTTC. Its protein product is CASSYSGGSGETQYF.

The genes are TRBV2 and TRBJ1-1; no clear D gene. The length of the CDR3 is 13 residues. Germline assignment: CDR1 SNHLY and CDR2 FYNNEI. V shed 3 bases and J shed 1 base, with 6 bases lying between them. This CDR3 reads CASSEEGNTEAFF. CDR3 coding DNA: TGTGCCAGCAGTGAGGAGGGGAACACTGAAGCTTTCTTT.

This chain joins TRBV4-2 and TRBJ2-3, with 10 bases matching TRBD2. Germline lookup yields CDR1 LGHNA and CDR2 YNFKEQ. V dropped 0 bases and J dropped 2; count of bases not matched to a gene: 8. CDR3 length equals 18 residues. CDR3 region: CASSQDRPLAGVTDTQYF. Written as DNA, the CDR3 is TGTGCCAGCAGCCAAGACCGACCTCTAGCGGGAGTCACAGATACGCAGTATTTT.

This CDR3 is CAGGANSYEQYF. Here the CDR3 DNA reads TGTGCCGGGGGGGCCAATTCCTACGAGCAGTACTTC. J is TRBJ2-7 and V is TRBV6-6, with a weak D call TRBD2 (7 bases). Germline V gene lookup returns CDR1 MNHNY and CDR2 SVGAGI (reference sequence). The CDR3 is 12 amino acids. The V end was cut by 11 bases, the J end by 1 base, with 12 bases between.

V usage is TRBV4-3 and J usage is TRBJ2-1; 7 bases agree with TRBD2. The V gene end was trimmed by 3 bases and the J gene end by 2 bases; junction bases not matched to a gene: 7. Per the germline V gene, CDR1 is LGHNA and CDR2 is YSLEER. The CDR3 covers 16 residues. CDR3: CASSQLTSAPYNEQFF. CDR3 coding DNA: TGCGCCAGCAGCCAGCTCACTAGCGCTCCCTACAATGAGCAGTTCTTC.

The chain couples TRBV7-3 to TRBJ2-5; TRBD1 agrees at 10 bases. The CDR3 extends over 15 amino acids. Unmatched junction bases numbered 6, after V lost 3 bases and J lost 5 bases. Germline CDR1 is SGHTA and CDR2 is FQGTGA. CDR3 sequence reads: CASSLTGGLEETQYF. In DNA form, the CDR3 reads TGTGCCAGCAGCTTGACAGGGGGCTTAGAGGAGACCCAGTACTTC.

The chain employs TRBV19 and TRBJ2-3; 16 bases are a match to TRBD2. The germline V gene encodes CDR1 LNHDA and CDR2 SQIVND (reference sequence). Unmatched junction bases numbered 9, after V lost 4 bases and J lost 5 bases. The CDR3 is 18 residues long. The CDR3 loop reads CASSTGTSGRGRGDTQYF. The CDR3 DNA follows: TGTGCCAGTAGTACCGGGACTAGCGGGAGGGGCCGTGGAGATACGCAGTATTTT.

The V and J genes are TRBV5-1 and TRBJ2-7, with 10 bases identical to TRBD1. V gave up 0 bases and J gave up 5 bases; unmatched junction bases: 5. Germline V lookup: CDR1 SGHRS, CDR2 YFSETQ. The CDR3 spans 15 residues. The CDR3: CASSLEGTGVHEQYF. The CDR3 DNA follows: TGCGCCAGCAGCTTGGAAGGGACAGGGGTCCACGAGCAGTACTTC.

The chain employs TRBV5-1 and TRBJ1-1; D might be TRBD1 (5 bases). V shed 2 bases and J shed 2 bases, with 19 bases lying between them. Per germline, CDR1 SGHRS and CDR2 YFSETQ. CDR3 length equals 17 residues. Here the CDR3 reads CASSFPPGSRDNTEAFF. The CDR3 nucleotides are TGCGCCAGCAGCTTTCCTCCGGGGTCCAGGGATAACACTGAAGCTTTCTTT.

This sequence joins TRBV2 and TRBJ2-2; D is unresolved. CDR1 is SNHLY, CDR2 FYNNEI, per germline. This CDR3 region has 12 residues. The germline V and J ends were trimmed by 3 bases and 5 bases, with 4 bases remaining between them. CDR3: CASSDQTGELFF. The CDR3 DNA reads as TGTGCCAGCAGTGATCAGACCGGGGAGCTGTTTTTT.

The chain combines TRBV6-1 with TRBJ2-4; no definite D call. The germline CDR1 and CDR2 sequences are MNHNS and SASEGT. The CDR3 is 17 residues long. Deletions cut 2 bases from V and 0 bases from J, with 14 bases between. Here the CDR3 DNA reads TGTGCCAGCAGTGAAAATTTGGGTTACTTAGCCAAAAACATTCAGTACTTC. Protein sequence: CASSENLGYLAKNIQYF.

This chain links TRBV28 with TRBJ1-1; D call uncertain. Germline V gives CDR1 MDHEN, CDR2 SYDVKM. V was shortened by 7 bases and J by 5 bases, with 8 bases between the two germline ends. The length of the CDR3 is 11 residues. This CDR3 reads CASTQRTEAFF. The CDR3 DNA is TGTGCCAGCACCCAACGTACTGAAGCTTTCTTT.

The CDR3 bases are TGCAGCGTTGGAGTACCGGGACAGGGGGGGTCCTACGAGCAGTACTTC. The encoded protein is CSVGVPGQGGSYEQYF. The J gene is TRBJ2-7, the V gene TRBV29-1; 11 bases match TRBD1. This CDR3 spans 16 amino acids. The germline V gene has CDR1 SQVTM and CDR2 ANQGSEA. The V segment lost 4 bases and the J segment 1 base; nucleotides outside the gene matches: 9.

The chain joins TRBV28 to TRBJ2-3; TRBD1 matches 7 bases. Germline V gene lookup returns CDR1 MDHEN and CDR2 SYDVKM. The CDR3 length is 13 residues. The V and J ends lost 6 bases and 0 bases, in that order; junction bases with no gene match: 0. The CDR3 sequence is CASRQGSTDTQYF. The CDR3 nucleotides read TGTGCCAGCAGACAGGGGAGCACAGATACGCAGTATTTT.

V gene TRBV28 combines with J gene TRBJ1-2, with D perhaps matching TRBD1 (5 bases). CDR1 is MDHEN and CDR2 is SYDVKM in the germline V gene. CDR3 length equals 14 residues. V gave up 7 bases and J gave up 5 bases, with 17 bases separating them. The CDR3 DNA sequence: TGTGCCAGCACCCCGGGGGGAAAAACATATGGCTACACCTTC. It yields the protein CASTPGGKTYGYTF.

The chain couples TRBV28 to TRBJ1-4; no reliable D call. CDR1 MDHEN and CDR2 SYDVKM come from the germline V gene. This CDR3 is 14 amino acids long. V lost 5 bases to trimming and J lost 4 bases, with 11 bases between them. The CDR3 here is CASSRAALNEKLFF. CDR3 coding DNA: TGTGCCAGCAGTAGGGCGGCTCTTAATGAAAAACTGTTTTTT.